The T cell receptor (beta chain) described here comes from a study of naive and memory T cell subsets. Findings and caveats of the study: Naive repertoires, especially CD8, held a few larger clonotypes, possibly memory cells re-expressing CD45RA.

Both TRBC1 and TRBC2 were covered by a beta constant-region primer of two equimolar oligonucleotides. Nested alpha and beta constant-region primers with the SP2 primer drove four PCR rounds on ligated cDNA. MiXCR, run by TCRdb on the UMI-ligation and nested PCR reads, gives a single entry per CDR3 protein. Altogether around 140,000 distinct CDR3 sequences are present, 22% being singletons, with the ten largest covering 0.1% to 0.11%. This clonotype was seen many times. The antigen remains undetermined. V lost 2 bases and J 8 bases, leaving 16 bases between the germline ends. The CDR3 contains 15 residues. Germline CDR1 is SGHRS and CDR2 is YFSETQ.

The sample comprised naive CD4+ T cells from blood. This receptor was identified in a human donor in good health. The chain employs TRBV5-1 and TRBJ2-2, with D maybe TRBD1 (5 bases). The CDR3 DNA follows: TGCGCCAGCAGCTTACGACAGAATCAAGGAGGGGAGCTGTTTTTT. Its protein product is CASSLRQNQGGELFF.